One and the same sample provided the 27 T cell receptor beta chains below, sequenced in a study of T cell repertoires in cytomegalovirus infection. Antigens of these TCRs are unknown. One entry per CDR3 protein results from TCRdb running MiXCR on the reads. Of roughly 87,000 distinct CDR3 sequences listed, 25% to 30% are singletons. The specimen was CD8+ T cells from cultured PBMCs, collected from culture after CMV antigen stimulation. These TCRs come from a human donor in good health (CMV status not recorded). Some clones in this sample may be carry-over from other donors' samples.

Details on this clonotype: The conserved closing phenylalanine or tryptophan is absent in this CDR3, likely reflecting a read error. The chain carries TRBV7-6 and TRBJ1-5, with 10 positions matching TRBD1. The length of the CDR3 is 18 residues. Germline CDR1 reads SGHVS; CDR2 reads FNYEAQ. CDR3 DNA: TGTGCCAGCAGCTTAGGGACAGGGGGTCCCGGTTCCAATCAGCACCAGCATGTT. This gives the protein CASSLGTGGPGSNQHQHV.

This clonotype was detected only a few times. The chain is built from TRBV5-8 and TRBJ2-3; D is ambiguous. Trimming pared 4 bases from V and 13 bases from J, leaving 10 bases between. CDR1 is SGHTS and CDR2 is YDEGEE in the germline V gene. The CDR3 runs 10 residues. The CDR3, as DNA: TGTGCCAGCAGCGATACCGTAAAGTATTTT. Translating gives CASSDTVKYF.

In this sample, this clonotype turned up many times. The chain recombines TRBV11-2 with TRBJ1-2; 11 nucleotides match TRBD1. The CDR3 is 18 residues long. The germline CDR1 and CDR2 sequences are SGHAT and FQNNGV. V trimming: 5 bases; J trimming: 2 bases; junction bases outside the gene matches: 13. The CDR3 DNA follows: TGTGCCAGCAGCGGAGAAAGGACAGGGGGCGCAGGGAACTATGGCTACACCTTC. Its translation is CASSGERTGGAGNYGYTF.

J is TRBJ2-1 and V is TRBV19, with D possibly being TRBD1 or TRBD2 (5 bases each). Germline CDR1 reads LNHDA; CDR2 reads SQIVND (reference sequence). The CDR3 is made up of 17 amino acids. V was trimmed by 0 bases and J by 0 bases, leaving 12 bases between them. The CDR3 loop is CASSIDVGVGSYNEQFF. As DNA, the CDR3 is TGTGCCAGTAGTATAGATGTGGGGGTAGGCTCCTACAATGAGCAGTTCTTC.

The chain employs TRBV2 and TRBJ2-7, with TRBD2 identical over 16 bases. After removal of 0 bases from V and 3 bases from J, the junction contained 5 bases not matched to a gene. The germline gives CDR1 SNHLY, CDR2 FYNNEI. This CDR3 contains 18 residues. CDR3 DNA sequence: TGTGCCAGCAGTGAAGCGCTGGGGACTAGCGGGGGGGTCTACGAGCAGTACTTC. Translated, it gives CASSEALGTSGGVYEQYF.

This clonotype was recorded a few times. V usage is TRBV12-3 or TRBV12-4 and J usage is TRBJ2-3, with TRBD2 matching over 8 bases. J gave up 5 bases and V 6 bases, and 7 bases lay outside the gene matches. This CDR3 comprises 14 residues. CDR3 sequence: CASSSSAGGDTQYF. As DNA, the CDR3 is TGTGCCAGCAGCTCCTCTGCGGGGGGAGATACGCAGTATTTT.

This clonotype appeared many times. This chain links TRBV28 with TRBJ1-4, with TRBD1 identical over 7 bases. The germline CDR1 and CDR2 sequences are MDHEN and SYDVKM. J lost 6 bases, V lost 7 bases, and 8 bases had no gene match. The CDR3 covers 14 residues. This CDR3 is CASTPGTVDEKLFF. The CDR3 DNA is TGTGCCAGCACCCCCGGGACAGTGGATGAAAAACTGTTTTTT.

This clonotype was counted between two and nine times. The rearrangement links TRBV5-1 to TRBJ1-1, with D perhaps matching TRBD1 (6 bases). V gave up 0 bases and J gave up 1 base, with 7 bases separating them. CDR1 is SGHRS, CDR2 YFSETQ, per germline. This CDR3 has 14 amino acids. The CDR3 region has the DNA TGCGCCAGCAGCTTGGCAGGGGCGAACACTGAAGCTTTCTTT. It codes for CASSLAGANTEAFF.

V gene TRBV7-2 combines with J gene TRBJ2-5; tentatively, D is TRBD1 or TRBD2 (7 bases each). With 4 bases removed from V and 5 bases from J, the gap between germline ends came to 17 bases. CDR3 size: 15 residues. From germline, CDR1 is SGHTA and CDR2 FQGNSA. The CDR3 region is CASSSRQGGSETQYF. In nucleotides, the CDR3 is TGTGCCAGCAGCTCACGACAGGGAGGGAGTGAGACCCAGTACTTC.

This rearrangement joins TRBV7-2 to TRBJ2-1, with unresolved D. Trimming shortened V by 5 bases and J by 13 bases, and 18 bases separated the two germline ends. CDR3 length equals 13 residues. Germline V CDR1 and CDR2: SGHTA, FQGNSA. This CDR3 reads CASSPLPGAHQFF. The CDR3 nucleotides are TGTGCCAGCAGCCCCCTACCCGGCGCCCATCAGTTCTTC.

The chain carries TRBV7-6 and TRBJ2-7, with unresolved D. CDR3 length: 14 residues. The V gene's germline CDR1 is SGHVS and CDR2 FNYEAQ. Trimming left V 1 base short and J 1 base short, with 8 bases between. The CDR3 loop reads CASSLEARSYEQYF. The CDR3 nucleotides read TGTGCCAGCAGCTTAGAAGCGAGGTCCTACGAGCAGTACTTC.

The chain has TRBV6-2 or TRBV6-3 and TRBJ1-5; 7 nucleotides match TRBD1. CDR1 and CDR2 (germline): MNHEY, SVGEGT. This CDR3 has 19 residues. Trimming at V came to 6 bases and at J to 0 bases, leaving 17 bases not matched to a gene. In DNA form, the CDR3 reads TGTGCCAGCAGCCCAAAACCGGGACAGTCCTTCTTTAGCAATCAGCCCCAGCATTTT. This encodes CASSPKPGQSFFSNQPQHF.

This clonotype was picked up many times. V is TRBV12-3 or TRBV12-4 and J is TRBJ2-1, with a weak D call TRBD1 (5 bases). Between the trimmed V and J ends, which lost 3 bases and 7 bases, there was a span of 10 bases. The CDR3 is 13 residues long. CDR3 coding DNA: TGTGCCAGCAGTTTCCCAGGGTATAATGAGCAGTTCTTC. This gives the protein CASSFPGYNEQFF.

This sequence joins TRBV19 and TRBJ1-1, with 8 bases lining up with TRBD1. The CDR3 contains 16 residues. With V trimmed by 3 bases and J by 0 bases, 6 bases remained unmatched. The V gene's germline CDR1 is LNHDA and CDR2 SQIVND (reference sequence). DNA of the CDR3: TGTGCCAGTAGTATCGGACAGGGAAGGGTGAACACTGAAGCTTTCTTT. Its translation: CASSIGQGRVNTEAFF.

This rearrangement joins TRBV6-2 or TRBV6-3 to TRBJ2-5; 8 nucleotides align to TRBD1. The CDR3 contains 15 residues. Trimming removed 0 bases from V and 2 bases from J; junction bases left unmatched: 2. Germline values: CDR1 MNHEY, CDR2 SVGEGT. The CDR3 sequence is CASSYSDRAQETQYF. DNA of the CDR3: TGTGCCAGCAGTTACTCGGACAGGGCTCAAGAGACCCAGTACTTC.

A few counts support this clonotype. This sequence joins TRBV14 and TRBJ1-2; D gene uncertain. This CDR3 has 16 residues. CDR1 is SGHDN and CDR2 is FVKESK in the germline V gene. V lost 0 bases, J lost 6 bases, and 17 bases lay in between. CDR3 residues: CASSQDGFLGSDGYTF. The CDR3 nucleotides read TGTGCCAGCAGCCAAGACGGGTTTCTGGGTTCGGATGGCTACACCTTC.

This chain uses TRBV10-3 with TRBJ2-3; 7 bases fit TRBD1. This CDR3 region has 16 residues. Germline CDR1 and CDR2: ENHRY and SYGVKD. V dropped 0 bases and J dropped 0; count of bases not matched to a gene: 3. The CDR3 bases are TGTGCCATCAGTGAGTCAGAGGACAGGAGCACAGATACGCAGTATTTT. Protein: CAISESEDRSTDTQYF.

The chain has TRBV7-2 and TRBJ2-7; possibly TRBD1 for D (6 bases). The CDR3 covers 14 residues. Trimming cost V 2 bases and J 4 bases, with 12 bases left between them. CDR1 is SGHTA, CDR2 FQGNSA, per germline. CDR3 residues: CASSLTGSLYEQYF. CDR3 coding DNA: TGTGCCAGCAGCTTAACAGGGTCTTTATACGAGCAGTACTTC.

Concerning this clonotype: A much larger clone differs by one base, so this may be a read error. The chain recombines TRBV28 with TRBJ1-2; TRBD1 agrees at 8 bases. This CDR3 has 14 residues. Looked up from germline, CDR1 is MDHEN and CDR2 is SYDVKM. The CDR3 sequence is CVSSLQGDNYGYTF. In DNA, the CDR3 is TGTGTCAGCAGTTTACAGGGGGACAACTATGGCTACACCTTC.

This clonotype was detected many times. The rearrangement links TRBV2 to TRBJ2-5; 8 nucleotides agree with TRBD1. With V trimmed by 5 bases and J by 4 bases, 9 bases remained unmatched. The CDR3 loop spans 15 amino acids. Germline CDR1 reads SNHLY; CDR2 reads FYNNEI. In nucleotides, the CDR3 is TGTGCCAGCAGTACCGGGACAGGAAGGGGAGAGACCCAGTACTTC. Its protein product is CASSTGTGRGETQYF. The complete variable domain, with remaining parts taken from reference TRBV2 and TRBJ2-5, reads EPEVTQTPSHQVTQMGQEVILRCVPISNHLYFYWYRQILGQKVEFLVSFYNNEISEKSEIFDDQFSVERPDGSNFTLKIRSTKLEDSAMYFCASSTGTGRGETQYFGPGTRLLVL.

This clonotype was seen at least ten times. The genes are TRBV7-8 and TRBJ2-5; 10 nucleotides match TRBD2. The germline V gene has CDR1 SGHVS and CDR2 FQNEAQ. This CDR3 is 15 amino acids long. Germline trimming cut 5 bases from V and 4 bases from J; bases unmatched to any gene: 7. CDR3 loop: CASSESGGAAETQYF. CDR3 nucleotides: TGTGCCAGCAGCGAAAGCGGGGGGGCTGCAGAGACCCAGTACTTC.

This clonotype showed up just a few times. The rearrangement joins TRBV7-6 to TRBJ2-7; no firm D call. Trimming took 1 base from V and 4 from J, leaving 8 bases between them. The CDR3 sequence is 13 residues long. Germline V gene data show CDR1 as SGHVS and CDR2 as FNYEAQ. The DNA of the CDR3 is TGTGCCAGCAGCTTAGTTAGAGAGTACGAGCAGTACTTC. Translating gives CASSLVREYEQYF.

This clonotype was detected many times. This CDR3 reads CASSPDVGGEQYF. CDR3 coding DNA: TGTGCCAGCAGCCCTGACGTAGGTGGCGAGCAGTACTTC. This rearrangement joins TRBV7-2 to TRBJ2-7; unclear D gene. Germline values: CDR1 SGHTA, CDR2 FQGNSA. V gave up 5 bases and J gave up 6 bases, with 14 bases separating them. The CDR3 is 13 residues long.

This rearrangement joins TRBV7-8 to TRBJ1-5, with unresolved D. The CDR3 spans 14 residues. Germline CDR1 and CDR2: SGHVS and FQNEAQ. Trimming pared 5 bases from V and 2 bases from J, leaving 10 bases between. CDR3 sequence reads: CASSPGRGNQPQHF. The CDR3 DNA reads TGTGCCAGCAGCCCCGGGCGCGGCAATCAGCCCCAGCATTTT.

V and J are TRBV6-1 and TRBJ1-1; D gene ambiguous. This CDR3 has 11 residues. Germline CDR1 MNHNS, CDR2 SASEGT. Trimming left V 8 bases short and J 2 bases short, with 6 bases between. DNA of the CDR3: TGTGCCAGCTGGGTCAACACTGAAGCTTTCTTT. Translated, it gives CASWVNTEAFF.

As DNA, the CDR3 is TGTGCCACCCAAGGACTAGTTTCCTACAATGAGCAGTTCTTC. Translated: CATQGLVSYNEQFF. V and J are TRBV2 and TRBJ2-1; 7 positions match TRBD2. Germline V lookup: CDR1 SNHLY, CDR2 FYNNEI. V gave up 10 bases and J gave up 1 base; unmatched junction bases: 7. This CDR3 contains 14 residues.

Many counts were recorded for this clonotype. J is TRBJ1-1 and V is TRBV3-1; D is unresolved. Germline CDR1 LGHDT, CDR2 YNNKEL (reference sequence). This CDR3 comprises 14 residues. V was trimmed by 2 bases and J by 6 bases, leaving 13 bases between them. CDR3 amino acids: CASSQRTETPEAFF. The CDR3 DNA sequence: TGTGCCAGCAGCCAACGGACTGAGACCCCTGAAGCTTTCTTT.